A selection of T cell receptor beta chains follows, all from one sample in a study of Tregs in tolerant kidney transplant recipients. Profiling relied on immunoSEQ multiplex PCR, and the TCRdb table lists in-frame clones only, not all of them. The sample gives about 94,000 clones, roughly 93% of which show up once; 0.35% to 0.55% is in the top ten. Here the sequenced sample was CD4+ T cells from blood, taken before the transplant. These receptors originate from a human donor who received a combined kidney and bone marrow transplant. The CDR3 runs from the conserved cysteine through the conserved F or W. D genes are given only for firm matches. Size tells how often a clone was seen (once, few, many) or the class of an expanded clone, and some rows leave it out.

j_gene: TRBJ2-5
abundance: NA
d_gene: TRBD2
v_gene: TRBV4-1
CDR3nt: TGCGCCAGCAGCCAGCTTACTAGCGGGGGAGGGACCCAGTACTTC
CDR3aa: CASSQLTSGGGTQYF

j_gene: TRBJ2-5
abundance: NA
d_gene: TRBD1
v_gene: TRBV23-1
CDR3nt: TGCGCCAGCAGTCAATCTGGGACAGAGAGGAAAGAGACCCAGTACTTC
CDR3aa: CASSQSGTERKETQYF

j_gene: TRBJ1-2
abundance: NA
d_gene: NA
v_gene: TRBV27
CDR3nt: TGTGCCAGCAGTTTCAGGCGATTGGGACTTTATGGCTACACCTTC
CDR3aa: CASSFRRLGLYGYTF

j_gene: TRBJ2-7
abundance: NA
d_gene: TRBD1
v_gene: TRBV27
CDR3nt: TGTGCCAGCAGTTCCCCCCGGGACAGGGGGCGTTACGAGCAGTACTTC
CDR3aa: CASSSPRDRGRYEQYF

j_gene: TRBJ2-7
abundance: NA
d_gene: NA
v_gene: TRBV5-8
CDR3nt: TGTGCCAGCAGCCTGGAACAAGGGTGGGGAGGATCCTACGAGCAGTACTTC
CDR3aa: CASSLEQGWGGSYEQYF

j_gene: TRBJ2-5
abundance: NA
d_gene: NA
v_gene: TRBV5-1
CDR3nt: TGCGCCAGCAGCTTGGGACAAATCCAAGAGACCCAGTACTTC
CDR3aa: CASSLGQIQETQYF

j_gene: TRBJ1-2
abundance: NA
d_gene: NA
v_gene: TRBV5-8
CDR3nt: TGTGCCAGCAGCGGGGGGACCGGACTTCAGGGCTACACCTTC
CDR3aa: CASSGGTGLQGYTF

j_gene: TRBJ1-2
abundance: NA
d_gene: NA
v_gene: TRBV9
CDR3nt: TGTGCCAGCAGCGTAGGAGCGACAGGAGACTATGGCTACACCTTC
CDR3aa: CASSVGATGDYGYTF

j_gene: TRBJ2-7
abundance: NA
d_gene: NA
v_gene: TRBV5-1
CDR3nt: TGCGCCAGCAGCTCGGGAACGGGGGCCTACGAGCAGTACTTC
CDR3aa: CASSSGTGAYEQYF

j_gene: TRBJ2-2
abundance: few
d_gene: TRBD1
v_gene: TRBV5-6
CDR3nt: TGTGCCAGCAGCCTAATGGGGGCTCCGGGACAGGGAAACTTGTTTTTT
CDR3aa: CASSLMGAPGQGNLFF

j_gene: TRBJ2-7
abundance: NA
d_gene: NA
v_gene: TRBV14
CDR3nt: TGTGCCAGCAGCCCCCTTGGGGGGTGGGTATCCGAGCAGTACTTC
CDR3aa: CASSPLGGWVSEQYF

j_gene: TRBJ2-5
abundance: NA
d_gene: NA
v_gene: TRBV4-1
CDR3nt: TGCGCCAGCAGCCAAACCCAAGGGGTGACCCAGTACTTC
CDR3aa: CASSQTQGVTQYF

j_gene: TRBJ2-6
abundance: NA
d_gene: TRBD1
v_gene: TRBV28
CDR3nt: TGTGCCAGCAGTGCCGGGACAGGGTTGGATTCTGGGGCCAACGTCCTGACTTTC
CDR3aa: CASSAGTGLDSGANVLTF

j_gene: TRBJ2-3
abundance: NA
d_gene: TRBD1
v_gene: TRBV18
CDR3nt: TGTGCCAGCTCACCGACAGGGGTTACAGATACGCAGTATTTT
CDR3aa: CASSPTGVTDTQYF

j_gene: TRBJ1-3
abundance: once
d_gene: NA
v_gene: TRBV5-1
CDR3nt: TGCGCCAGCAGCTTGGCTGGACAGCCGATTTATGGAAACACCATATATTTT
CDR3aa: CASSLAGQPIYGNTIYF

j_gene: TRBJ1-1
abundance: NA
d_gene: TRBD1
v_gene: TRBV5-1
CDR3nt: TGCGCCAGCAGCTCGGGACAGGCCGACACTGAAGCTTTCTTT
CDR3aa: CASSSGQADTEAFF

j_gene: TRBJ2-3
abundance: NA
d_gene: TRBD2
v_gene: TRBV19
CDR3nt: TGTGCCAGTAGTCCCATAGCGGGAGGCACAGATACGCAGTATTTT
CDR3aa: CASSPIAGGTDTQYF

j_gene: TRBJ2-3
abundance: NA
d_gene: TRBD2
v_gene: TRBV5-1
CDR3nt: TGCGCCAGCAGCTTGGCCCCTAGCGGGGCTACCGGGGATACGCAGTATTTT
CDR3aa: CASSLAPSGATGDTQYF

j_gene: TRBJ1-6
abundance: few
d_gene: NA
v_gene: TRBV30
CDR3nt: TGTGCCTGGAGTGCCCAGACAAATTCCCCCCTCCACTTT
CDR3aa: CAWSAQTNSPLHF

j_gene: TRBJ1-5
abundance: once
d_gene: TRBD1
v_gene: TRBV5-1
CDR3nt: TGCGCCAGCAGCTTGGCGGGACAGGGGGCCGGTCAGCCCCAGCATTTT
CDR3aa: CASSLAGQGAGQPQHF

j_gene: TRBJ1-2
abundance: NA
d_gene: NA
v_gene: TRBV11-3
CDR3nt: TGTGCCAGCAGCCACCATCCTAGTGGCTACACCTTC
CDR3aa: CASSHHPSGYTF

j_gene: TRBJ1-2
abundance: few
d_gene: NA
v_gene: TRBV7-2
CDR3nt: TGTGCCAGCAGCTTCCAAACAAGTGGCTACACCTTC
CDR3aa: CASSFQTSGYTF

j_gene: TRBJ2-5
abundance: once
d_gene: NA
v_gene: TRBV4-1
CDR3nt: TGCGCCAGCAGCCCCTCTACAGGGCACCAAGAGACCCAGTACTTC
CDR3aa: CASSPSTGHQETQYF

j_gene: TRBJ2-1
abundance: once
d_gene: TRBD2
v_gene: TRBV6-1
CDR3nt: TGTGCCACCAGGGGACTAGCGGGAGCGAATGAGCAGTTCTTC
CDR3aa: CATRGLAGANEQFF